The source of this TCR beta chain is a study of blood T cell repertoires in COVID-19. At the level of the study: Sites across the United States, Italy and Spain contributed samples from acute and convalescent COVID-19. PBMCs, B-cell-depleted T cells, or T cells provided the cDNA or gDNA that made up the material.

Recruits, aged about 18 to 95 years, lived in 20 to 30 US areas. Original data processing: Amplifying reference gene primers gave estimates of nucleated cell counts. Repertoires were generated with immunoSEQ multiplex PCR, while TCRdb's copy carries only in-frame clones and drops some. V, J and clone size are taken as reported in that table, and D and trimming were inferred from the DNA itself. The sample gives around 170,000 clones, roughly 80% of which show up once; approximately 7.7% is in the top ten. V lost 7 bases and J lost 6; bases outside the gene matches: 8. The CDR3 extends over 15 amino acids. Germline CDR1 and CDR2: MNHEY and SVGAGI.

The sample consisted of PBMCs or T cells enriched from blood (not recorded which). The rearrangement joins TRBV6-5 to TRBJ2-2, with 10 bases lining up with TRBD2. The TCR originated in a woman between 50 and 59 years old who had recovered from COVID-19. CDR3 residues: CASIPPGLAPGELFF. DNA of the CDR3: TGTGCCAGCATTCCTCCGGGACTAGCGCCCGGGGAGCTGTTTTTT.